Below are 2 T cell receptor beta chains sequenced from a single sample in a study of STAT5B mutations in CD4+ large granular lymphocyte leukemia. The table came from immunoSEQ multiplex PCR; TCRdb's copy has only in-frame clones and leaves some out. The data contain roughly 29,000 clones, 65% to 75% of them seen just once; the ten biggest clones take up approximately 3%. The material sequenced was CD4+ T cells from blood buffy coats. The source is a human donor in good health.

The CDR3 protein is CASSPVSGNTIYF. DNA of the CDR3: TGTGCCAGCAGCCCAGTCTCTGGAAACACCATATATTTT. The chain has TRBV5-4 and TRBJ1-3; D gene uncertain. The V gene lost 4 bases and the J gene lost 0 bases, with 5 bases spanning the gap. The CDR3 contains 13 residues. CDR1 is SGHNT, CDR2 YYREEE, per germline (reference sequence).

This rearrangement joins TRBV27 to TRBJ2-5; D not resolved. The CDR3 consists of 11 residues. Germline CDR1 MNHEY, CDR2 SMNVEV (reference sequence). Deletions cut 6 bases from V and 4 bases from J, with 6 bases between. CDR3 region: CASRTGETQYF. DNA for the CDR3: TGTGCCAGCAGGACGGGAGAGACCCAGTACTTC.